The 3 T cell receptor beta chains given below trace back to one sample, sequenced in a study of cytomegalovirus exposure and HLA in healthy donors (dated by TCRdb to the late 2010s). The library came from the immunoSEQ multiplex PCR assay. For the multiplex PCR, a mixture combining 60 forward primers for TCR Vbeta segments and 13 reverse primers for TCR Jbeta segments was used. Not all clones reach the TCRdb copy of this immuneACCESS table, which keeps in-frame sequences only. Checked studies attribute under half of the gap to unresolved V genes and leave the rest unexplained. The record for this sample contains around 140,000 clones. The top ten hold 0.96% of the sample. The sample taken for sequencing was PBMCs. These receptors were obtained from a male donor in good health and CMV-seronegative.

This rearrangement joins TRBV28 to TRBJ1-4; 7 bases are shared with TRBD1. CDR1 MDHEN and CDR2 SYDVKM come from the germline V gene. This CDR3 region has 16 residues. V dropped 3 bases and J dropped 8; count of bases not matched to a gene: 12. In DNA, the CDR3 is TGTGCCAGCAGTTTTCGAGACAGGGAGAAGCAAGAAAAACTGTTTTTT. Its translation is CASSFRDREKQEKLFF.

Comments on this clone: Germline is not matched at one junction end, which may reflect a read error. The J gene is TRBJ2-1, the V gene TRBV30, with 8 positions matching TRBD2. CDR1 and CDR2 from the germline V gene are GTSNPN and SVGIG (reference sequence). This CDR3 spans 15 amino acids. The CDR3 DNA reads TGTGCCGGGAGTGTACGGACTAGCCCCAGAAATGAGCAGTTCTTC. It yields the protein CAGSVRTSPRNEQFF.

The chain employs TRBV6-6 and TRBJ2-6; 7 nucleotides agree with TRBD1. Germline V gives CDR1 MNHNY, CDR2 SVGAGI (reference sequence). V shed 6 bases and J 4 bases; nucleotides not matched to a gene: 6. The CDR3 totals 15 residues. The CDR3 spells CASRATGSGANVLTF. CDR3 coding DNA: TGTGCCAGCAGGGCGACAGGGTCGGGGGCCAACGTCCTGACTTTC.